Shown below are 22 T cell receptor beta chains from a single sample sequenced in a study of control samples from healthy donors and cancer patients. Clones were read by immunoSEQ multiplex PCR, and TCRdb kept only the in-frame ones, dropping some. This table holds around 27,000 clones, about 82% found once. The sequenced sample consisted of PBMCs. The receptor source for this set is a woman aged 60-75 years with head and neck cancer.

J is TRBJ2-6 and V is TRBV2; either TRBD1 or TRBD2 may supply D (5 bases each). The CDR3 spans 18 residues. Germline values: CDR1 SNHLY, CDR2 FYNNEI. Trimming cost V 7 bases and J 0 bases, with 19 bases left between them. CDR3 protein: CASKVTGTGSSGANVLTF. The CDR3 region has the DNA TGTGCCAGCAAGGTCACCGGGACGGGGAGCTCTGGGGCCAACGTCCTGACTTTC. Based on the CDR3 plus reference TRBV2 and TRBJ2-6, the full variable domain is EPEVTQTPSHQVTQMGQEVILRCVPISNHLYFYWYRQILGQKVEFLVSFYNNEISEKSEIFDDQFSVERPDGSNFTLKIRSTKLEDSAMYFCASKVTGTGSSGANVLTFGAGSRLTVL.

This clone was seen a few times. J is TRBJ2-1 and V is TRBV6-4; 7 bases fit TRBD2. The CDR3 spans 16 residues. Germline CDR1 MRHNA, CDR2 SNTAGT. Trimming took 2 bases from V and 0 from J; bases not matched to a gene: 4. The CDR3 loop is CASSDGTGGSYNEQFF. For the CDR3, the DNA is TGTGCCAGCAGTGACGGGACGGGGGGCTCCTACAATGAGCAGTTCTTC.

In DNA form, the CDR3 reads TGTGCCAGCAGCTTAAGGGCTAGCTTCTATGAGCAGTTCTTC. It is translated as CASSLRASFYEQFF. The genes are TRBV7-3 and TRBJ2-1; D is perhaps TRBD2 (5 bases). The CDR3 contains 14 residues. Per germline, CDR1 SGHTA and CDR2 FQGTGA. V lost 1 base and J lost 8, with 12 bases in between.

The sample holds one count of this clone. The chain carries TRBV10-3 and TRBJ1-2, with D possibly TRBD1 on 5 matching bases. The CDR3 consists of 12 residues. V was cut by 6 bases and J by 8 bases, with 13 bases left in between. Germline V lookup: CDR1 ENHRY, CDR2 SYGVKD. The CDR3: CAISRTGGGYTF. In DNA, the CDR3 is TGTGCCATCAGCCGGACTGGGGGAGGCTACACCTTC.

J is TRBJ2-5 and V is TRBV18; 13 nucleotides align to TRBD2. The CDR3 totals 15 residues. J gave up 2 bases and V 4 bases, and 1 base lay outside the gene matches. The germline V gene encodes CDR1 KGHSH and CDR2 LQKENI. The CDR3 DNA reads as TGTGCCAGCTCACGGACTAGCGGGGGACAAGAGACCCAGTACTTC. This encodes CASSRTSGGQETQYF.

CDR3 sequence: CASSGVKRRADTQYF. CDR3 sequence (DNA): TGTGCCAGTAGTGGGGTTAAGAGGAGAGCAGATACGCAGTATTTT. The chain has TRBV19 and TRBJ2-3, with D unclear. CDR3 length: 15 residues. Per germline, CDR1 LNHDA and CDR2 SQIVND (reference sequence). V was shortened by 5 bases and J by 4 bases, with 16 bases between the two germline ends.

This clone is a singleton in its sample. V usage is TRBV2 and J usage is TRBJ2-5; D is possibly TRBD1 or TRBD2 (5 bases each). Germline V lookup: CDR1 SNHLY, CDR2 FYNNEI. V lost 6 bases to trimming and J lost 4 bases, with 15 bases between them. The CDR3 is made up of 14 amino acids. CDR3 bases: TGTGCCAGCAGAGGAGCTGGGGGATTAGAGACCCAGTACTTC. It specifies CASRGAGGLETQYF.

This chain links TRBV5-6 with TRBJ2-1; 14 bases align to TRBD2. From germline, CDR1 is SGHDT and CDR2 YYEEEE. J was trimmed by 7 bases and V by 7 bases; bases with no gene match: 4. CDR3 size: 14 residues. The CDR3 spells CASGLAGGPNEQFF. The DNA for the CDR3 is TGTGCCAGCGGACTAGCGGGAGGACCAAATGAGCAGTTCTTC.

CDR3 region: CASSPDRDTYNEQFF. CDR3 nucleotide sequence: TGTGCCAGCTCACCAGACAGGGACACCTACAATGAGCAGTTCTTC. The chain couples TRBV18 to TRBJ2-1, with 7 bases aligning to TRBD1. CDR1 is KGHSH and CDR2 is LQKENI in the germline V gene. V lost 2 bases and J lost 2; bases outside the gene matches: 3. This CDR3 has 15 residues.

The chain combines TRBV12-5 with TRBJ1-2; no definite D call. V dropped 8 bases and J dropped 1 base, with 5 bases sitting between them. Germline V gene lookup returns CDR1 LGHNT and CDR2 FRNRAP. This CDR3 is built from 11 residues. CDR3 residues: CASWDNYGYTF. In DNA form, the CDR3 reads TGTGCTAGTTGGGATAACTATGGCTACACCTTC.

The rearrangement uses TRBV6-5 and TRBJ1-3; D perhaps matches TRBD1 (5 bases). The V gene lost 8 bases and the J gene lost 0 bases, with 11 bases spanning the gap. This CDR3 region has 14 residues. Germline CDR1 reads MNHEY; CDR2 reads SVGAGI. The CDR3 region is CASWGGDSGNTIYF. The CDR3 DNA sequence: TGTGCCAGCTGGGGCGGAGACTCTGGAAACACCATATATTTT.

The chain uses TRBV18 and TRBJ2-2; D possibly corresponds to TRBD1 (5 bases). Germline CDR1 and CDR2: KGHSH and LQKENI. The length of the CDR3 is 13 residues. V lost 2 bases, J lost 5 bases, and 6 bases lay in between. In nucleotides, the CDR3 is TGTGCCAGCTCACCAGGGGCAACCGGGGAGCTGTTTTTT. It yields the protein CASSPGATGELFF.

This clone appeared a few times. This rearrangement joins TRBV19 to TRBJ2-5; 7 bases align to TRBD2. Germline V CDR1 and CDR2: LNHDA, SQIVND (reference sequence). CDR3 length equals 15 residues. V shed 4 bases, J shed 2 bases, and the junction held 7 bases outside the gene matches. CDR3 DNA: TGTGCCAGTAGTACCAGGCCCGGGGGGCAAGAGACCCAGTACTTC. Its protein is CASSTRPGGQETQYF.

The V and J genes are TRBV3-1 (or the pseudogene TRBV3-2) and TRBJ1-6, with D tentatively TRBD1 (5 bases). The V gene lost 4 bases and the J gene lost 9 bases, with 16 bases spanning the gap. This CDR3 has 15 residues. Germline values: CDR1 LGHDT, CDR2 YNNKEL (reference sequence). The CDR3 DNA sequence: TGTGCCAGCAGCCTCGGAGGAGCCAGGGTTTCACCCCTCCACTTT. It translates to CASSLGGARVSPLHF.

The V gene is TRBV6-1, the J gene TRBJ1-4; no clear D. V was trimmed by 1 base and J by 8 bases, leaving 17 bases between them. From germline, CDR1 is MNHNS and CDR2 SASEGT. The CDR3 length is 16 residues. The CDR3: CASSEEGAGLEEKLFF. Written as DNA, the CDR3 is TGTGCCAGCAGTGAAGAAGGCGCGGGTTTAGAGGAAAAACTGTTTTTT.

The chain has TRBV7-3 and TRBJ2-1, with a tentative D call TRBD1 (6 bases). Trimming cost V 5 bases and J 12 bases, with 26 bases left between them. CDR3 length: 16 residues. Germline CDR1 and CDR2: SGHTA and FQGTGA. The CDR3 bases are TGTGCCAGCAGCCCTGGGGGCCCCAGGGGCGGATTACGGCAGTTCTTC. Translated, it gives CASSPGGPRGGLRQFF.

The chain couples TRBV2 to TRBJ1-1; perhaps TRBD1 as D (5 bases). Trimming stripped 4 bases from V and 0 bases from J, with 9 bases between. The CDR3 contains 14 residues. CDR1 is SNHLY and CDR2 is FYNNEI in the germline V gene. The CDR3 sequence: CASSARRVNTEAFF. In DNA, the CDR3 is TGTGCCAGCAGTGCGCGCAGGGTGAACACTGAAGCTTTCTTT.

The V and J genes are TRBV7-2 and TRBJ1-2, with 11 bases lining up with TRBD1. The CDR3 spans 15 residues. The germline V gene encodes CDR1 SGHTA and CDR2 FQGNSA. V lost 3 bases and J lost 6; bases outside the gene matches: 6. This CDR3 reads CASSLTGTGGNGYTF. In DNA, the CDR3 is TGTGCCAGCAGCTTGACCGGGACAGGGGGTAATGGCTACACCTTC.

The V call is TRBV15, the J call TRBJ1-5; D is perhaps TRBD1 (5 bases). The CDR3 has 17 amino acids. The V and J ends lost 1 base and 0 bases respectively, with 13 bases between them. Germline V gives CDR1 LNHNV, CDR2 YYDKDF (reference sequence). CDR3 sequence reads: CATSRVPPTVSNQPQHF. The CDR3 DNA follows: TGTGCCACCAGCAGAGTCCCCCCGACAGTTAGCAATCAGCCCCAGCATTTT. Variable domain in full (rest from reference TRBV15 and TRBJ1-5): DAMVIQNPRYQVTQFGKPVTLSCSQTLNHNVMYWYQQKSSQAPKLLFHYYDKDFNNEADTPDNFQSRRPNTSFCFLDIRSPGLGDTAMYLCATSRVPPTVSNQPQHFGDGTRLSIL.

This chain connects TRBV30 to TRBJ1-2, with unresolved D. CDR3 size: 12 residues. Germline values: CDR1 GTSNPN, CDR2 SVGIG (reference sequence). The ends were cut back, 1 base at V and 5 bases at J, with 8 bases in the middle. DNA for the CDR3: TGTGCCTGGAGTGCTTCGGGTTATGGCTACACCTTC. Its translation: CAWSASGYGYTF. The variable domain in full, with the rest retrieved from reference TRBV30 and TRBJ1-2, is SQTIHQWPATLVQPVGSPLSLECTVEGTSNPNLYWYRQAAGRGLQLLFYSVGIGQISSEVPQNLSASRPQDRQFILSSKKLLLSDSGFYLCAWSASGYGYTFGSGTRLTVV.

The V and J genes are TRBV5-6 and TRBJ1-1; no reliable D call. Germline V lookup: CDR1 SGHDT, CDR2 YYEEEE. V was clipped by 0 bases and J by 9 bases, with 21 bases between them. The CDR3 sequence is 16 residues long. The CDR3 DNA follows: TGTGCCAGCAGCTTGGCCGTAACGAGCGCGACGACTCAAGCTTTCTTT. Protein product: CASSLAVTSATTQAFF.

The V gene is TRBV24-1, the J gene TRBJ2-1, with a weak D call TRBD1 (5 bases). This CDR3 has 15 amino acids. Per germline, CDR1 KGHDR and CDR2 SFDVKD. V was pared by 0 bases and J by 2 bases, with 7 bases between. CDR3 loop: CATSDLEDTYNEQFF. The CDR3 bases are TGTGCCACCAGTGATTTGGAGGACACCTACAATGAGCAGTTCTTC.